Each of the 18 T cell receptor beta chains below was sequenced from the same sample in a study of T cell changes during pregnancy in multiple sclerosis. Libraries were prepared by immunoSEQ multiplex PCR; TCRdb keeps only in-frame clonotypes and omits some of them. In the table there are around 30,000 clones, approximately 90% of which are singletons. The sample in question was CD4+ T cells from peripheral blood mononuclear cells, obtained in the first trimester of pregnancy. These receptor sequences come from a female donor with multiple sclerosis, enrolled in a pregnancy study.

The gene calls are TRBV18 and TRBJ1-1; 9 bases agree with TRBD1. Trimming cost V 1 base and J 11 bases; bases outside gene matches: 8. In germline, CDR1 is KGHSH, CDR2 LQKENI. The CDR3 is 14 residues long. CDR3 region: CASSPLEQGAMAFF. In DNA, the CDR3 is TGTGCCAGCTCACCACTCGAACAGGGGGCGATGGCTTTCTTT.

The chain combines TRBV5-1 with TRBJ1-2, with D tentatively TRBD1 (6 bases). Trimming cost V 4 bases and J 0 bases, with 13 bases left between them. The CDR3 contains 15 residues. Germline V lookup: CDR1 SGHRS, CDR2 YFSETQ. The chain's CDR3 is CASSEGGVANYGYTF. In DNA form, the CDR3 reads TGCGCCAGCAGCGAAGGGGGGGTCGCTAACTATGGCTACACCTTC.

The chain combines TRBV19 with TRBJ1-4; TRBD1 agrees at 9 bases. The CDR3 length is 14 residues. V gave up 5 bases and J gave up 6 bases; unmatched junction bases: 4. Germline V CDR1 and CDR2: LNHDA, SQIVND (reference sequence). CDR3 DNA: TGTGCCAGTAGTTACAGGGGGCGCGATGAAAAACTGTTTTTT. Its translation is CASSYRGRDEKLFF.

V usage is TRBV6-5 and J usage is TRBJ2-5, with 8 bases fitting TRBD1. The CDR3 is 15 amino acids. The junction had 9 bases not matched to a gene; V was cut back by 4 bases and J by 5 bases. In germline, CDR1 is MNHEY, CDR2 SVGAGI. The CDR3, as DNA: TGTGCCAGCAGTTCCCGGGACAGGTTAGGGGAGACCCAGTACTTC. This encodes CASSSRDRLGETQYF.

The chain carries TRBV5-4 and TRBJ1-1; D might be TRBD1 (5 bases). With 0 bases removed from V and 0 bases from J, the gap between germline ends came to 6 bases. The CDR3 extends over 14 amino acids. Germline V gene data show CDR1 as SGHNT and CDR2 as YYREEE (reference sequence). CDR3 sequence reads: CASSLDRMNTEAFF. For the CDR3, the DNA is TGTGCCAGCAGCTTGGACAGGATGAACACTGAAGCTTTCTTT.

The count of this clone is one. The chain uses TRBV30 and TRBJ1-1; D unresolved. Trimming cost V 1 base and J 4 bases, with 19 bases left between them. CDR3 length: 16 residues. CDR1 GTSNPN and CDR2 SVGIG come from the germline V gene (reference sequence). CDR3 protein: CAWSGRGSYGVTEAFF. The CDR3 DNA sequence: TGTGCCTGGAGTGGACGTGGGAGTTATGGGGTCACTGAAGCTTTCTTT. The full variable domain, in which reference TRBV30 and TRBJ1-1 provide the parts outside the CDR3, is SQTIHQWPATLVQPVGSPLSLECTVEGTSNPNLYWYRQAAGRGLQLLFYSVGIGQISSEVPQNLSASRPQDRQFILSSKKLLLSDSGFYLCAWSGRGSYGVTEAFFGQGTRLTVV.

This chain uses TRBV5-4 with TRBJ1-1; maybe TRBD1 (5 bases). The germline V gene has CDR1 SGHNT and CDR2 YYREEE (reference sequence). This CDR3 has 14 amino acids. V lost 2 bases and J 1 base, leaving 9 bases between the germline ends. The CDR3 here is CASSFDTGNTEAFF. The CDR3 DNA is TGTGCCAGCAGCTTTGATACAGGGAACACTGAAGCTTTCTTT.

The CDR3 DNA is TGTGCCAGCAGCTTGGGGGGGACAGGCCGCTCCTACAATGAGCAGTTCTTC. This translates into CASSLGGTGRSYNEQFF. This sequence joins TRBV5-4 and TRBJ2-1; 8 nucleotides match TRBD1. The CDR3 loop spans 17 amino acids. Trimming cost V 0 bases and J 0 bases; bases outside gene matches: 5. Germline V gives CDR1 SGHNT, CDR2 YYREEE (reference sequence).

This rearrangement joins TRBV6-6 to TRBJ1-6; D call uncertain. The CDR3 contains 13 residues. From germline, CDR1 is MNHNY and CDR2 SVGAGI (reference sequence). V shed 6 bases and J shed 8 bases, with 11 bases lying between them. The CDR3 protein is CASRPPHHSPLHF. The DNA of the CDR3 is TGTGCCAGCAGGCCTCCACATCATTCACCCCTCCACTTT.

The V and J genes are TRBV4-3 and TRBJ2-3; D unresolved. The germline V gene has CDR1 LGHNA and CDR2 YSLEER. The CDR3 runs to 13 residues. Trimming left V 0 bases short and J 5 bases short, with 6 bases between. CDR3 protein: CASSQDPRDTQYF. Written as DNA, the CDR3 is TGCGCCAGCAGCCAAGACCCGAGAGATACGCAGTATTTT.

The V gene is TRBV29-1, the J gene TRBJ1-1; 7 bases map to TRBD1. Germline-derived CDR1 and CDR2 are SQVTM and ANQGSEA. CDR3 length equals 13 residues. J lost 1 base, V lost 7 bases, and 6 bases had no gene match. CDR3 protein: CSARTGSNTEAFF. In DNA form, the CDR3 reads TGCAGCGCACGGACAGGCTCGAACACTGAAGCTTTCTTT. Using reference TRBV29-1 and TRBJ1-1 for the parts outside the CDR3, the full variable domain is SAVISQKPSRDICQRGTSLTIQCQVDSQVTMMFWYRQQPGQSLTLIATANQGSEATYESGFVIDKFPISRPNLTFSTLTVSNMSPEDSSIYLCSARTGSNTEAFFGQGTRLTVV.

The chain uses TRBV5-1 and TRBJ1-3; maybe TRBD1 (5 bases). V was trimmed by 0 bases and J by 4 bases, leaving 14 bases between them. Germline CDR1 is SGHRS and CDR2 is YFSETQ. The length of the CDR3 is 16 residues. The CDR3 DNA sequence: TGCGCCAGCAGCTTGGAAGCAGGGATTGCCGGAAACACCATATATTTT. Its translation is CASSLEAGIAGNTIYF.

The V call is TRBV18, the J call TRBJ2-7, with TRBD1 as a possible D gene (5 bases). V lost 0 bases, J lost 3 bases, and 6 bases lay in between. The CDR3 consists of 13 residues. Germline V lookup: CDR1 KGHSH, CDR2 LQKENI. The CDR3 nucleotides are TGTGCCAGCTCACCACCGGGGCTCTACGAGCAGTACTTC. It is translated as CASSPPGLYEQYF. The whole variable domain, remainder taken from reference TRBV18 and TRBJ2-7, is NAGVMQNPRHLVRRRGQEARLRCSPMKGHSHVYWYRQLPEEGLKFMVYLQKENIIDESGMPKERFSAEFPKEGPSILRIQQVVRGDSAAYFCASSPPGLYEQYFGPGTRLTVT.

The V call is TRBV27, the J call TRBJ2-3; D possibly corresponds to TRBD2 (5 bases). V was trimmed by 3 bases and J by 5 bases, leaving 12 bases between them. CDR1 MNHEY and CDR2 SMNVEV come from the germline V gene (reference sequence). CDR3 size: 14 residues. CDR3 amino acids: CASSLEALEDTQYF. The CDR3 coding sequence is TGTGCCAGCAGTTTGGAGGCTCTGGAAGATACGCAGTATTTT.

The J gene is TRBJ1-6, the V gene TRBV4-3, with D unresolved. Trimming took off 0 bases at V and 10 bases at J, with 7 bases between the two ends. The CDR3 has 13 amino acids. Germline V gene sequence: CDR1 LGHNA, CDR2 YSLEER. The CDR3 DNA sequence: TGCGCCAGCAGCCAAGAGGGCAGGTCACCCCTCCACTTT. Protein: CASSQEGRSPLHF.

The CDR3 coding sequence is TGTGCCACCCAAGGACAGGGCGTCGGTGGCTACACCTTC. Translated, it gives CATQGQGVGGYTF. This chain uses TRBV6-5 with TRBJ1-2; 8 positions agree with TRBD1. Germline V gives CDR1 MNHEY, CDR2 SVGAGI. V lost 10 bases, J lost 7 bases, and 11 bases stayed unmatched. CDR3 length: 13 residues.

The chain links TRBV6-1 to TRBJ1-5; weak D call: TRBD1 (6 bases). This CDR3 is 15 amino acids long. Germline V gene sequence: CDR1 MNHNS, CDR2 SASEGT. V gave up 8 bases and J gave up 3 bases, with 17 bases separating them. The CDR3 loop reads CASQPQGMYNQPQHF. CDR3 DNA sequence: TGTGCCAGCCAACCACAGGGTATGTACAATCAGCCCCAGCATTTT.

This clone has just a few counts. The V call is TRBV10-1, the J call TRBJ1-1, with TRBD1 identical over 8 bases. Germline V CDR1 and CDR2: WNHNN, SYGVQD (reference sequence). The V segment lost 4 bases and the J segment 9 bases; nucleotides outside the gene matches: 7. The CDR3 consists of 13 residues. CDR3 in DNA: TGCGCCAGCAGTGTCGGACAGGGTTCTCAAGCTTTCTTT. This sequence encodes CASSVGQGSQAFF.